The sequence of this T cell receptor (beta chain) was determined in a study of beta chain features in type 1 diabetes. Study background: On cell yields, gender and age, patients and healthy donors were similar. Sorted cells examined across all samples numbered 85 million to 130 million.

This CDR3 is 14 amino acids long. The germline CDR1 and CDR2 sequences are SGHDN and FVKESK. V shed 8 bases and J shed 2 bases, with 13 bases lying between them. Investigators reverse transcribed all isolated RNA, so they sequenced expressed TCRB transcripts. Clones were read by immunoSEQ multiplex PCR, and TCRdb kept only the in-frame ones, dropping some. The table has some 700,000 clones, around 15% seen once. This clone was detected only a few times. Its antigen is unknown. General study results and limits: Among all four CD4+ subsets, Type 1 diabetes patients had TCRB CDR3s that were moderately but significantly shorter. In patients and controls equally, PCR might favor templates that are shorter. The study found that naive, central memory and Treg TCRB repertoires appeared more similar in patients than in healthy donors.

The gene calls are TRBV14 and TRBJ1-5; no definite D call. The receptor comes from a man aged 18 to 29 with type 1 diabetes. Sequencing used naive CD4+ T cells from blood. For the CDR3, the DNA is TGTGCCAGCTCAGCCATGGGTGGCAATCAGCCCCAGCATTTT. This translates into CASSAMGGNQPQHF.